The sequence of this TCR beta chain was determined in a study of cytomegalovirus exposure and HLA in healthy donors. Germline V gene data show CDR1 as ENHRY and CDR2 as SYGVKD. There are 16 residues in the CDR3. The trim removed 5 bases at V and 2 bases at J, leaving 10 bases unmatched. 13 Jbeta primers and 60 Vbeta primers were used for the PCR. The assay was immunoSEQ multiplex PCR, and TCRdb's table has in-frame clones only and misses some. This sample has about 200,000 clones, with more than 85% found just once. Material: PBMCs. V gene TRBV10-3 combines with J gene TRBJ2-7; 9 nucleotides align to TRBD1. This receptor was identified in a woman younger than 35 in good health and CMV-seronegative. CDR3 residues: CAISNPGQGTPYEQYF. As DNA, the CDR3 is TGTGCCATCAGTAACCCGGGACAGGGTACGCCCTACGAGCAGTACTTC.